Listed below are T cell receptor beta chains from one sample, sequenced in a study of T cell responses to AZD1222 COVID-19 vaccine. Libraries were prepared by immunoSEQ multiplex PCR; TCRdb keeps only in-frame clonotypes and omits some of them. The repertoire holds about 93,000 clones, with roughly nine tenths as singletons. This material consisted of peripheral blood, taken on day 0 of MenACWY control vaccination. These receptors originate from an adult in good health. Each CDR3 is given without its conserved first and last residue.

>TRBV28|TRBJ2-4
ASSLGEGIQY
>TRBV7-9|TRBJ1-2
ASSPDTAGYT
>TRBV13|TRBJ2-1
ASSFSGGASYEQF
>TRBV28|TRBJ1-3
ASSGTGVPLSGNTIY
>TRBV5-4|TRBJ1-6
ASSSRQGVASPLH
>TRBV10-2|TRBJ2-7
ASSELRGDSYEQY
>TRBV6-5|TRBJ2-7
ASTLGQGYEQY
>TRBV6-2/TRBV6-3|TRBJ2-7
ASSRQAVLGRQY
>TRBV11-2|TRBJ2-1
ASSILRGSSYNEQF
>TRBV2|TRBJ1-3
ASSRTGSGNTIY
>TRBV4-3|TRBJ1-1
ASSQDRGLDTEAF
>TRBV3-1/TRBV3-2|TRBJ1-2
ASSPSPGQSNYGYT
>TRBV27|TRBJ2-7
ASSLGTSGSGEQY
>TRBV2|TRBJ1-1
ASSAPGPNTEAF
>TRBV4-1|TRBJ1-1
ASSQGWTGSEAF
>TRBV5-4|TRBJ1-1
ASSLEQSLLNTEAF
>TRBV6-5|TRBJ2-1
ASSYDQINNEQF
>TRBV5-1|TRBJ2-5
ASSRTTGLETQY
>TRBV6-5|TRBJ1-2
ASRTGGGGYT
>TRBV10-3|TRBJ1-1
ATTGELVTEAF
>TRBV5-1|TRBJ1-1
ASSTGTNTEAF
>TRBV2|TRBJ2-2
ASSDGIQGTGELF
>TRBV9|TRBJ1-2
ASSWTANYGYT
>TRBV4-3|TRBJ1-2
ASSQDIGQGHGYT
>TRBV10-1|TRBJ1-1
ASSDQSAEAF
>TRBV2|TRBJ1-1
ASSEASTEAF
>TRBV5-1|TRBJ2-2
ASSLMSFGTGELF